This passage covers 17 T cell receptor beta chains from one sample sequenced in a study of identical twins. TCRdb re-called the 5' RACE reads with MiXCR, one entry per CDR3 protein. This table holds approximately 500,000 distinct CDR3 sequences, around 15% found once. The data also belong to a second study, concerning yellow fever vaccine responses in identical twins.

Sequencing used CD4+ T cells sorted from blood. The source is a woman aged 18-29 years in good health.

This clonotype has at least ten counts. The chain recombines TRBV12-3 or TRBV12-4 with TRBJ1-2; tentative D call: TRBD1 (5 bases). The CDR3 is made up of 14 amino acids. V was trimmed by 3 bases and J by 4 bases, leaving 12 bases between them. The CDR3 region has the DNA TGTGCCAGCAGTTTGGGCAGGGTTGGCTATGGCTACACCTTC. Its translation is CASSLGRVGYGYTF.

The chain's CDR3 is CASRSGASVSTDTQYF. The CDR3 region has the DNA TGTGCCAGCAGGAGTGGCGCTAGCGTGAGCACAGATACGCAGTATTTT. The chain employs TRBV5-4 and TRBJ2-3; D possibly corresponds to TRBD2 (6 bases). Looked up from germline, CDR1 is SGHNT and CDR2 is YYREEE (reference sequence). This CDR3 is 16 amino acids long. The V gene lost 5 bases and the J gene lost 0 bases, with 16 bases spanning the gap.

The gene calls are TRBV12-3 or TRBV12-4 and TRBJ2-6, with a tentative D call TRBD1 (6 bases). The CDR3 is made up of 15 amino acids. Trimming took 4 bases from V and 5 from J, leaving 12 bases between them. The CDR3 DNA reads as TGTGCCAGCAGTTCCCGGGACAAGTGGGCCAACGTCCTGACTTTC. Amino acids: CASSSRDKWANVLTF.

Here the CDR3 DNA reads TGTGCCTGCAGCCACTACGGGACAGGCCGGGGCGAGCAGTACTTC. Amino acids: CACSHYGTGRGEQYF. V gene TRBV12-5 combines with J gene TRBJ2-7; 8 bases are shared with TRBD1. The length of the CDR3 is 15 residues. In germline, CDR1 is LGHNT, CDR2 FRNRAP. Full variable domain (remainder filled in from reference TRBV12-5 and TRBJ2-7): DARVTQTPRHKVTEMGQEVTMRCQPILGHNTVFWYRQTMMQGLELLAYFRNRAPLDDSGMPKDRFSAEMPDATLATLKIQPSEPRDSAVYFCACSHYGTGRGEQYFGPGTRLTVT.

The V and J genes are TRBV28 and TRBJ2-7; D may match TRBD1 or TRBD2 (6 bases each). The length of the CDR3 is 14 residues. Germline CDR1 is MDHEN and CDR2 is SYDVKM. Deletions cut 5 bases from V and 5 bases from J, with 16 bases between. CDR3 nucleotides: TGTGCCAGCAGTCCCACGGGGGCGCGGAACGAGCAGTACTTC. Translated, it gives CASSPTGARNEQYF.

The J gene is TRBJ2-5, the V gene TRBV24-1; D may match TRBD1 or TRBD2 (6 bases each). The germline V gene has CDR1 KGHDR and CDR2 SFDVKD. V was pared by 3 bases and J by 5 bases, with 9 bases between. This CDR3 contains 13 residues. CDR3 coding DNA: TGTGCCACCAGTGATGGGGGGCGTGAGACCCAGTACTTC. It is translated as CATSDGGRETQYF.

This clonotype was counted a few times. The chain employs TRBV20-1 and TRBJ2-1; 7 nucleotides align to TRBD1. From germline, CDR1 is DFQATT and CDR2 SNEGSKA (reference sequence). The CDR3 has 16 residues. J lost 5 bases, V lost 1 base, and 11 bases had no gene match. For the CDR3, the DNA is TGCAGTGCTAGAGTCCCCGGTAGGGGGCAGAACAATGAGCAGTTCTTC. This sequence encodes CSARVPGRGQNNEQFF.

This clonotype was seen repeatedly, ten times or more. CDR3 DNA: TGTGCCAGCAGTTTAGCTGGCAGTCCGGTGTACGAGCAGTACTTC. Encoded protein: CASSLAGSPVYEQYF. V and J are TRBV12-3 or TRBV12-4 and TRBJ2-7, with no clear D. This CDR3 is built from 15 residues. The V gene lost 0 bases and the J gene lost 4 bases, with 13 bases spanning the gap.

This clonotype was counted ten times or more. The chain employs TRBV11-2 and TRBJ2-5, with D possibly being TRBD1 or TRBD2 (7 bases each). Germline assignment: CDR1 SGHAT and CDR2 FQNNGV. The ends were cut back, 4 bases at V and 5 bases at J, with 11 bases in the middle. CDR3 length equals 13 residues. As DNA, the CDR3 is TGTGCCAGCAGCTCCCAGGGGGGGGAGACCCAGTACTTC. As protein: CASSSQGGETQYF. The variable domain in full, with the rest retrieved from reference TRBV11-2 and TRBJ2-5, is EAGVAQSPRYKIIEKRQSVAFWCNPISGHATLYWYQQILGQGPKLLIQFQNNGVVDDSQLPKDRFSAERLKGVDSTLKIQPAKLEDSAVYLCASSSQGGETQYFGPGTRLLVL.

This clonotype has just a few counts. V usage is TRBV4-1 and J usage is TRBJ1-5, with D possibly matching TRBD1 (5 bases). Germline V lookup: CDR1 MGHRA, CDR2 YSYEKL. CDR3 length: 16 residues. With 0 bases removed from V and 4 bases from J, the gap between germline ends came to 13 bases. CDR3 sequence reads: CASSQDSRGINQPQHF. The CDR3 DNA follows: TGCGCCAGCAGCCAAGATTCCCGGGGCATAAATCAGCCCCAGCATTTT.

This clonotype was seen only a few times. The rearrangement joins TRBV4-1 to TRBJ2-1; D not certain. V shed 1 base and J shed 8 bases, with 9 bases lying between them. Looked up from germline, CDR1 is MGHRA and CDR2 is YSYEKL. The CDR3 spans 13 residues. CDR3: CASSQVTTDEQFF. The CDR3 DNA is TGCGCCAGCAGCCAAGTTACCACGGATGAGCAGTTCTTC.

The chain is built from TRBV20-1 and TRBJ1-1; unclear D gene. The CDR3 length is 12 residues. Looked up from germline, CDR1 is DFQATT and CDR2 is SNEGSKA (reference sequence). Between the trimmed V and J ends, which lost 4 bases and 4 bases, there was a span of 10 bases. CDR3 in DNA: TGCAGTGCTACCTCAGGAGGCACTGAAGCTTTCTTT. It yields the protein CSATSGGTEAFF.

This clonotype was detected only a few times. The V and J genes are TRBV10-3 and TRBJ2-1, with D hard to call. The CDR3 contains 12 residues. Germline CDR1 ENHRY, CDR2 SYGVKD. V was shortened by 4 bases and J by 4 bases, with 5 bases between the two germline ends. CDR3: CAISAYYNEQFF. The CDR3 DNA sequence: TGTGCCATCAGTGCTTATTACAATGAGCAGTTCTTC.

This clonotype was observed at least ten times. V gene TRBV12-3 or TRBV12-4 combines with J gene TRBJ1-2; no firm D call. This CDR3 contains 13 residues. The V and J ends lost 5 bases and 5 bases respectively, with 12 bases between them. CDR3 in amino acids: CASSPSSTYGYTF. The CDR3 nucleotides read TGTGCCAGCAGTCCGTCTTCAACATATGGCTACACCTTC.

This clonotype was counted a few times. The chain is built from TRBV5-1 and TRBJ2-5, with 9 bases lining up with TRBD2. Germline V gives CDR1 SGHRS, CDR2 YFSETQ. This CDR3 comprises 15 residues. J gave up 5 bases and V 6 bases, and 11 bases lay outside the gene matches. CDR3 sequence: CASTPSPGLAETQYF. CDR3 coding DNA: TGCGCCAGCACCCCCTCGCCGGGACTAGCCGAGACCCAGTACTTC.

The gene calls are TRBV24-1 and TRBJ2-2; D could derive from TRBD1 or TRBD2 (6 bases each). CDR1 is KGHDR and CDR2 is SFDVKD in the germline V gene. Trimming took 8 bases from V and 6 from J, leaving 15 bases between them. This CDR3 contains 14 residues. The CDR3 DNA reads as TGTGCCACCAAGGCGCCCGGGGGCTCCGGGGAGCTGTTTTTT. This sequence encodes CATKAPGGSGELFF.

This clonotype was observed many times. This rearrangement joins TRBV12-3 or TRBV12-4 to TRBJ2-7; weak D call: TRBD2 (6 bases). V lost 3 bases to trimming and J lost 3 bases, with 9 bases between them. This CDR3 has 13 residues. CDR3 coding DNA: TGTGCCAGCAGTTTTGGACTAAACTACGAGCAGTACTTC. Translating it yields CASSFGLNYEQYF.